Shown below are 20 T cell receptor beta chains from a single sample sequenced in a study of shared T cell receptors in the human thymus. Some clones are missing from TCRdb's copy, which holds only in-frame ones; the method was immunoSEQ multiplex PCR. This sample has about 380,000 clones, with roughly 94% found just once. The sequenced material came from thymocytes. The receptors derive from a human donor.

The V and J genes are TRBV28 and TRBJ2-7; 8 bases are shared with TRBD2. CDR3 length equals 18 residues. Germline trimming cut 0 bases from V and 0 bases from J; bases unmatched to any gene: 10. Per the germline V gene, CDR1 is MDHEN and CDR2 is SYDVKM. CDR3 in amino acids: CASSLWAGASGPSYEQYF. In nucleotides, the CDR3 is TGTGCCAGCAGTTTATGGGCGGGGGCTAGCGGGCCCTCCTACGAGCAGTACTTC.

This CDR3 reads CASSLGPGTGLPDTQYF. CDR3 in DNA: TGCGCCAGCAGCTTGGGCCCCGGGACAGGGCTCCCTGATACGCAGTATTTT. The J gene is TRBJ2-3, the V gene TRBV5-1; 9 bases match TRBD1. After removal of 0 bases from V and 6 bases from J, the junction contained 11 bases not matched to a gene. Germline V CDR1 and CDR2: SGHRS, YFSETQ. The CDR3 is 17 amino acids.

This clone appeared once. This rearrangement joins TRBV7-6 to TRBJ1-1, with D tentatively TRBD1 (6 bases). The CDR3 is 16 amino acids. Looked up from germline, CDR1 is SGHVS and CDR2 is FNYEAQ. Between the trimmed V and J ends, which lost 2 bases and 1 base, there was a span of 14 bases. The CDR3 protein is CASSLRVAGANTEAFF. The CDR3 DNA reads as TGTGCCAGCAGCTTAAGGGTTGCAGGGGCGAACACTGAAGCTTTCTTT.

The rearrangement links TRBV19 to TRBJ1-2; TRBD1 is a possible D gene (6 bases). CDR3 size: 14 residues. CDR1 is LNHDA, CDR2 SQIVND, per germline (reference sequence). Trimming pared 3 bases from V and 6 bases from J, leaving 14 bases between. CDR3 DNA: TGTGCCAGTAGTATCCGACCCACAGGGAATGGCTACACCTTC. Its translation is CASSIRPTGNGYTF.

V is TRBV5-6 and J is TRBJ1-3; no reliable D call. The CDR3 totals 14 residues. Trimming pared 5 bases from V and 0 bases from J, leaving 9 bases between. Germline V gives CDR1 SGHDT, CDR2 YYEEEE. CDR3: CASRFRFSGNTIYF. CDR3 DNA: TGTGCCAGCAGATTCCGTTTCTCTGGAAACACCATATATTTT.

This rearrangement joins TRBV11-2 to TRBJ2-1, with 9 nucleotides matching TRBD2. The ends lost 4 bases at V and 1 base at J; junction bases unmatched: 11. Germline V gene lookup returns CDR1 SGHAT and CDR2 FQNNGV. The CDR3 loop spans 18 amino acids. The CDR3 DNA is TGTGCCAGCAGCTCCCGGGGGGCTAGCGGGGCTTCCTACAATGAGCAGTTCTTC. The encoded protein is CASSSRGASGASYNEQFF.

The chain has TRBV29-1 and TRBJ1-2; D not resolved. Germline values: CDR1 SQVTM, CDR2 ANQGSEA. The CDR3 has 13 residues. Trimming pared 7 bases from V and 1 base from J, leaving 13 bases between. The CDR3 loop is CSGREAVNYGYTF. The CDR3, as DNA: TGCAGCGGACGTGAAGCGGTTAACTATGGCTACACCTTC.

The chain has TRBV18 and TRBJ1-1, with 7 bases matching TRBD1. Germline assignment: CDR1 KGHSH and CDR2 LQKENI. CDR3 length equals 15 residues. Trimming removed 3 bases from V and 6 bases from J; junction bases left unmatched: 10. The DNA of the CDR3 is TGTGCCAGCTCACCGACCTCAAGGGGACAGTCTGAAGCTTTCTTT. This sequence encodes CASSPTSRGQSEAFF.

The chain couples TRBV7-2 to TRBJ2-1, with 7 bases identical to TRBD1. The CDR3 runs 12 residues. The ends lost 2 bases at V and 14 bases at J; junction bases unmatched: 6. The germline V gene has CDR1 SGHTA and CDR2 FQGNSA. CDR3 DNA: TGTGCCAGCAGCTTACTTAGGGGGCTAAAGTTCTTC. Protein product: CASSLLRGLKFF.

The J gene is TRBJ2-7, the V gene TRBV2, with 11 bases aligning to TRBD1. The germline V gene has CDR1 SNHLY and CDR2 FYNNEI. This CDR3 spans 15 amino acids. With V trimmed by 6 bases and J by 3 bases, 7 bases remained unmatched. The CDR3 nucleotides are TGTGCCAGCAGGAACCGGACAGGGGGCAGCTACGAGCAGTACTTC. Amino acids: CASRNRTGGSYEQYF.

The chain uses TRBV4-3 and TRBJ2-3; 7 bases map to TRBD2. Germline CDR1 reads LGHNA; CDR2 reads YSLEER. Germline trimming cut 0 bases from V and 2 bases from J; bases unmatched to any gene: 11. This CDR3 comprises 18 residues. This chain's CDR3 is CASSQDKRLAVPTDTQYF. CDR3 nucleotides: TGCGCCAGCAGCCAAGATAAGCGGCTAGCGGTACCCACAGATACGCAGTATTTT.

This clone was seen a few times. This chain joins TRBV4-3 and TRBJ2-3, with no clear D. This CDR3 region has 16 residues. The germline V and J ends were trimmed by 0 bases and 0 bases, with 10 bases remaining between them. Germline CDR1 and CDR2: LGHNA and YSLEER. CDR3 protein: CASSQDFGTSTDTQYF. In DNA, the CDR3 is TGCGCCAGCAGCCAAGATTTCGGAACTAGCACAGATACGCAGTATTTT.

This clone occurred once. The chain employs TRBV19 and TRBJ1-1; D is uncertain. V was clipped by 5 bases and J by 5 bases, with 21 bases between them. The CDR3 has 16 residues. CDR1 and CDR2 (germline): LNHDA, SQIVND (reference sequence). CDR3 nucleotides: TGTGCCAGTAGTCATCTTTTTCGCAGGAGGGCAACTGAAGCTTTCTTT. Its translation is CASSHLFRRRATEAFF.

The V and J genes are TRBV5-6 and TRBJ2-1; 7 nucleotides line up with TRBD1. The CDR3 sequence is 16 residues long. Trimming cost V 5 bases and J 1 base; bases outside gene matches: 9. Germline V gives CDR1 SGHDT, CDR2 YYEEEE. CDR3 sequence reads: CASRLRTGPSYNEQFF. Written as DNA, the CDR3 is TGTGCCAGCAGGCTCCGGACAGGACCTTCCTACAATGAGCAGTTCTTC.

The rearrangement links TRBV5-6 to TRBJ1-4; D remains unclear. V lost 3 bases, J lost 7 bases, and 16 bases lay in between. From germline, CDR1 is SGHDT and CDR2 YYEEEE. The CDR3 has 15 residues. The CDR3 DNA reads as TGTGCCAGCAGCTCACCGAGGACCCCACGTGAAAAACTGTTTTTT. It encodes CASSSPRTPREKLFF.

This clone appeared a single time. The CDR3, as DNA: TGCGCCAGCAGCCCCAGCCCCGGGACTAGCGGGGGGTACAATGAGCAGTTCTTC. The encoded protein is CASSPSPGTSGGYNEQFF. V is TRBV5-1 and J is TRBJ2-1; 15 nucleotides align to TRBD2. Trimming took 4 bases from V and 4 from J; bases not matched to a gene: 9. The CDR3 covers 18 residues. Germline V gene data show CDR1 as SGHRS and CDR2 as YFSETQ.

This clone came up a few times. The junction and the germline gene differ at one end; a read error may be behind it. The chain is built from TRBV7-7 and TRBJ2-7; 12 nucleotides align to TRBD2. This CDR3 contains 19 residues. Germline assignment: CDR1 SSHAT and CDR2 FNYEAQ (reference sequence). The CDR3, as DNA: TGTGCTAGCAGCCCCACCACTCGGACTAGCGGGATCTGGAGGGACGAGCAGTACTTC. The encoded protein is CASSPTTRTSGIWRDEQYF.

The genes are TRBV6-5 and TRBJ1-1; D may be TRBD1 (5 bases). The germline gives CDR1 MNHEY, CDR2 SVGAGI. The CDR3 runs to 14 residues. V gave up 4 bases and J gave up 5 bases, with 14 bases separating them. The CDR3 spells CASSSLEGLTEAFF. The CDR3 nucleotides read TGTGCCAGCAGTTCCCTGGAGGGGTTAACTGAAGCTTTCTTT.

The CDR3: CASSPFRLPYEQYF. The CDR3 bases are TGTGCCAGCAGCCCCTTCAGACTCCCCTACGAGCAGTACTTC. The V call is TRBV7-6, the J call TRBJ2-7, with D unclear. The ends were cut back, 5 bases at V and 2 bases at J, with 13 bases in the middle. In germline, CDR1 is SGHVS, CDR2 FNYEAQ. The CDR3 sequence is 14 residues long. Filled out from reference TRBV7-6 and TRBJ2-7, the complete variable domain reads GAGVSQSPRYKVTKRGQDVALRCDPISGHVSLYWYRQALGQGPEFLTYFNYEAQQDKSGLPNDRFSAERPEGSISTLTIQRTEQRDSAMYRCASSPFRLPYEQYFGPGTRLTVT.

The chain employs TRBV7-2 and TRBJ2-2; D tentatively fits TRBD1 or TRBD2 (6 bases each). V was pared by 5 bases and J by 7 bases, with 17 bases between. Germline values: CDR1 SGHTA, CDR2 FQGNSA. The length of the CDR3 is 15 residues. The CDR3 region has the DNA TGTGCCAGCAGCCTCCTGGGGGGCGCCGACGGGGAGCTGTTTTTT. Its protein product is CASSLLGGADGELFF. Supplemented by reference TRBV7-2 and TRBJ2-2, the full variable domain reads GAGVSQSPSNKVTEKGKDVELRCDPISGHTALYWYRQSLGQGLEFLIYFQGNSAPDKSGLPSDRFSAERTGGSVSTLTIQRTQQEDSAVYLCASSLLGGADGELFFGEGSRLTVL.